The 11 T cell receptor beta chains given below trace back to one sample, sequenced in a study of CD8+ T cells in alopecia areata. Following extraction, RNA underwent reverse transcription to cDNA, which served as the sequencing template. Profiling relied on immunoSEQ multiplex PCR, and the TCRdb table lists in-frame clones only, not all of them. The data show under 350,000 clones, roughly 60% seen once. Treatment defined: oral pan-JAK inhibitor, 5-10 mg twice daily. Sequenced material: CD4+ T cells sorted from blood, taken at week 24, from a patient treated with tofacitinib. The receptors stem from a human donor with alopecia areata.

This clone came up a few times. The chain carries TRBV23-1 and TRBJ1-1; no clear D. TRBV23-1 has ORF status, its function being uncertain. V was shortened by 6 bases and J by 1 base, with 18 bases between the two germline ends. This CDR3 region has 16 residues. The DNA of the CDR3 is TGCGCCAGCAGCCAACTCTATCACTGGGAGAACACTGAAGCTTTCTTT. Translation: CASSQLYHWENTEAFF.

This clone was seen a handful of times. The V call is TRBV30, the J call TRBJ2-1, with D possibly being TRBD1 (6 bases). This CDR3 contains 16 residues. Per the germline V gene, CDR1 is GTSNPN and CDR2 is SVGIG (reference sequence). Trimming removed 3 bases from V and 9 bases from J, with 24 bases in between. As DNA, the CDR3 is TGTGCCTGGAGAAACCCACCAACTCACAGGGCAGCTGAGCAGTTCTTC. Translation: CAWRNPPTHRAAEQFF.

This clone came up a few times. The chain is built from TRBV30 and TRBJ1-2, with D possibly TRBD1 on 6 matching bases. Germline V lookup: CDR1 GTSNPN, CDR2 SVGIG (reference sequence). The CDR3 loop spans 12 amino acids. Trimming stripped 3 bases from V and 4 bases from J, with 9 bases between. Written as DNA, the CDR3 is TGTGCCTGGAGGATGACAGGCTATGGCTACACCTTC. Translating it yields CAWRMTGYGYTF.

J is TRBJ1-6 and V is TRBV10-3; possible D gene TRBD1, 6 bases. With 6 bases removed from V and 8 bases from J, the gap between germline ends came to 14 bases. The CDR3 extends over 14 amino acids. From germline, CDR1 is ENHRY and CDR2 SYGVKD. CDR3 loop: CAIRATGWDSPLHF. The CDR3 coding sequence is TGTGCCATCAGGGCGACAGGATGGGATTCACCCCTCCACTTT.

The chain has TRBV5-6 and TRBJ1-5; D remains ambiguous. This CDR3 has 15 residues. Germline CDR1 is SGHDT and CDR2 is YYEEEE. Trimming left V 3 bases short and J 5 bases short, with 15 bases between. The CDR3 region is CASSSGGLPDQPQHF. DNA for the CDR3: TGTGCCAGCAGCTCGGGCGGGTTACCGGATCAGCCCCAGCATTTT.

The CDR3 protein is CASSVGETQYF. In DNA, the CDR3 is TGCGCCAGCAGCGTAGGAGAGACCCAGTACTTC. J is TRBJ2-5 and V is TRBV5-1, with unresolved D. V was pared by 4 bases and J by 4 bases, with 5 bases between. CDR3 length: 11 residues. CDR1 is SGHRS, CDR2 YFSETQ, per germline.

The CDR3 DNA reads as TGTGCCAGCAGTCCCCAAGACAGCTATGGCTACACCTTC. As protein: CASSPQDSYGYTF. The genes are TRBV28 and TRBJ1-2, with a tentative D call TRBD1 (5 bases). Germline V gene lookup returns CDR1 MDHEN and CDR2 SYDVKM. Deletions cut 5 bases from V and 4 bases from J, with 11 bases between. The CDR3 covers 13 residues.

This clone was seen more than once but under ten times. The chain links TRBV7-9 to TRBJ1-4, with TRBD1 matching over 7 bases. CDR1 and CDR2 (germline): SEHNR, FQNEAQ (reference sequence). The CDR3 length is 14 residues. The ends lost 4 bases at V and 10 bases at J; junction bases unmatched: 9. CDR3 nucleotide sequence: TGTGCCAGCAGCTCCGACAGGGTGTATGGAAAACTGTTTTTT. Amino acid sequence: CASSSDRVYGKLFF.

This chain uses TRBV5-4 with TRBJ2-1; D gene unclear. The germline V and J ends were trimmed by 2 bases and 4 bases, with 10 bases remaining between them. This CDR3 has 14 amino acids. Germline lookup yields CDR1 SGHNT and CDR2 YYREEE (reference sequence). In DNA, the CDR3 is TGTGCCAGCAGCTTCTTTGGTGGATACAATGAGCAGTTCTTC. Protein sequence: CASSFFGGYNEQFF.

In regard to this clone: Additional DNA sequences in this sample encode the identical CDR3. The chain joins TRBV4-1 to TRBJ2-3; D unclear. Germline CDR1 reads MGHRA; CDR2 reads YSYEKL. This CDR3 spans 15 amino acids. Trimming took off 1 base at V and 0 bases at J, with 8 bases between the two ends. CDR3 sequence reads: CASSQGPASTDTQYF. The CDR3 DNA sequence: TGCGCCAGCAGCCAAGGTCCAGCCAGCACAGATACGCAGTATTTT.

The chain is built from TRBV30 and TRBJ2-1, with D uncertain. V lost 1 base to trimming and J lost 8 bases, with 15 bases between them. This CDR3 spans 14 amino acids. The V gene's germline CDR1 is GTSNPN and CDR2 SVGIG (reference sequence). The CDR3 spells CAWSEGSGGHEQFF. The CDR3 DNA is TGTGCCTGGAGTGAGGGTAGTGGTGGACATGAGCAGTTCTTC.